Described below is a single T cell receptor beta chain sequence and its context. This entry comes from a study of control samples from healthy donors and cancer patients. This table comes from immunoSEQ multiplex PCR, and its TCRdb copy is limited to in-frame clones, with some not included. The table records about 61,000 clones, nearly 90% of them present only once. The CDR3 is 17 residues long. Trimming cost V 1 base and J 0 bases, with 12 bases left between them. The germline V gene has CDR1 MGHRA and CDR2 YSYEKL. J is TRBJ1-4 and V is TRBV4-1, with D unresolved. This TCR was sampled from a man aged 60-69 years with colorectal cancer. The sample taken for sequencing was PBMCs. This chain's CDR3 is CASSQGPSGSTNEKLFF. The CDR3 nucleotides read TGCGCCAGCAGCCAAGGACCCTCGGGGTCAACTAATGAAAAACTGTTTTTT.